Below are 23 T cell receptor beta chains sequenced from a single sample in a study of Tregs in tolerant kidney transplant recipients. Sequencing used immunoSEQ multiplex PCR; TCRdb keeps in-frame clones, though not all of them. The data show tens of thousands of clones, with roughly 86% seen just once and 3.8% held by the top ten. Mixed chimerism was transient after nonmyeloablative marrow transplants from related graft donors. This sample comprised CD4+ T cells from blood (PBMCs), obtained 6 months after the transplant. The receptors derive from a human patient who received a combined kidney and bone marrow transplant. Some T cells may possibly be graft donor cells.

The rearrangement links TRBV7-3 to TRBJ2-7; 8 bases agree with TRBD1. Per the germline V gene, CDR1 is SGHTA and CDR2 is FQGTGA. CDR3 length equals 14 residues. After removal of 5 bases from V and 5 bases from J, the junction contained 8 bases not matched to a gene. The CDR3 region has the DNA TGTGCCAGCAGCAAGACAGGGGAAAGCCACGAGCAGTACTTC. Protein product: CASSKTGESHEQYF.

The chain links TRBV19 to TRBJ1-2, with D perhaps TRBD1 (5 bases). From germline, CDR1 is LNHDA and CDR2 SQIVND (reference sequence). The CDR3 runs to 12 residues. Deletions cut 5 bases from V and 2 bases from J, with 6 bases between. In DNA, the CDR3 is TGTGCCAGTAGTCGGGGGAACTATGGCTACACCTTC. Protein product: CASSRGNYGYTF.

This clone was seen only once. The chain employs TRBV15 and TRBJ2-1, with 7 bases that match TRBD2. CDR1 and CDR2 from the germline V gene are LNHNV and YYDKDF (reference sequence). This CDR3 is 15 amino acids long. Trimming took 7 bases from V and 7 from J; bases not matched to a gene: 13. The CDR3 protein is CATTFTSVPGNEQFF. The CDR3 coding sequence is TGTGCCACCACTTTCACTAGCGTCCCTGGGAATGAGCAGTTCTTC.

V gene TRBV4-2 combines with J gene TRBJ2-4; TRBD1 agrees at 9 bases. Trimming removed 0 bases from V and 9 bases from J; junction bases left unmatched: 9. Germline-derived CDR1 and CDR2 are LGHNA and YNFKEQ. The CDR3 covers 16 residues. CDR3 in amino acids: CASSQDERDREGIQYF. The DNA for the CDR3 is TGTGCCAGCAGCCAAGATGAAAGGGACAGGGAAGGCATTCAGTACTTC.

This chain uses TRBV7-2 with TRBJ1-1; D call uncertain. Germline lookup yields CDR1 SGHTA and CDR2 FQGNSA. The CDR3 totals 13 residues. With 3 bases removed from V and 1 base from J, the gap between germline ends came to 6 bases. This CDR3 is CASSFSGNTEAFF. For the CDR3, the DNA is TGTGCCAGCAGCTTCTCGGGGAACACTGAAGCTTTCTTT. Full variable domain (remainder filled in from reference TRBV7-2 and TRBJ1-1): GAGVSQSPSNKVTEKGKDVELRCDPISGHTALYWYRQSLGQGLEFLIYFQGNSAPDKSGLPSDRFSAERTGGSVSTLTIQRTQQEDSAVYLCASSFSGNTEAFFGQGTRLTVV.

The sample holds one count of this clone. This rearrangement joins TRBV11-2 to TRBJ1-1; D might be TRBD1 (5 bases). This CDR3 region has 12 residues. V lost 5 bases to trimming and J lost 6 bases, with 10 bases between them. Germline V CDR1 and CDR2: SGHAT, FQNNGV. This CDR3 is CASSRDLPEAFF. The CDR3 nucleotides read TGTGCCAGCAGCCGGGACTTACCTGAAGCTTTCTTT.

The chain carries TRBV11-2 and TRBJ2-2; TRBD1 is a possible D gene (6 bases). The CDR3 is made up of 15 amino acids. The V end lost 1 base, the J end lost 6 bases, and 12 bases lay between the germline ends. Germline V lookup: CDR1 SGHAT, CDR2 FQNNGV. CDR3 coding DNA: TGTGCCAGCAGCTTAGCAGGGGTGGTTCCCGGGGAGCTGTTTTTT. Its protein product is CASSLAGVVPGELFF.

The chain recombines TRBV6-4 with TRBJ1-2, with D perhaps matching TRBD1 (5 bases). Trimming took off 9 bases at V and 0 bases at J, with 14 bases between the two ends. Looked up from germline, CDR1 is MRHNA and CDR2 is SNTAGT. The CDR3 contains 14 residues. CDR3 protein: CARDNTGANYGYTF. CDR3 in DNA: TGTGCCAGGGACAACACTGGGGCTAACTATGGCTACACCTTC.

The rearrangement links TRBV18 to TRBJ1-4; D remains ambiguous. The CDR3 length is 15 residues. The ends were cut back, 1 base at V and 7 bases at J, with 13 bases in the middle. The germline gives CDR1 KGHSH, CDR2 LQKENI. The chain's CDR3 is CASSPLAWGGEKLFF. CDR3 DNA sequence: TGTGCCAGCTCACCACTGGCATGGGGAGGTGAAAAACTGTTTTTT.

In DNA, the CDR3 is TGTGCCAGTACCTTGACAGGGCCCCCGAACACCGGGGAGCTGTTTTTT. Residues: CASTLTGPPNTGELFF. The V call is TRBV19, the J call TRBJ2-2; 7 bases are shared with TRBD1. The germline V gene encodes CDR1 LNHDA and CDR2 SQIVND (reference sequence). Germline trimming cut 7 bases from V and 0 bases from J; bases unmatched to any gene: 8. This CDR3 comprises 16 residues.

This chain joins TRBV7-2 and TRBJ2-5; tentatively, D is TRBD2 (6 bases). The CDR3 contains 17 residues. Germline V gives CDR1 SGHTA, CDR2 FQGNSA. Trimming pared 2 bases from V and 5 bases from J, leaving 21 bases between. Here the CDR3 DNA reads TGTGCCAGCAGCTTAAGGCGGATTAGCGGAGAGGGGGAGACCCAGTACTTC. Translation gives CASSLRRISGEGETQYF.

The V gene is TRBV6-5, the J gene TRBJ1-2; a weak D match, TRBD1 (5 bases). V was trimmed by 2 bases and J by 3 bases, leaving 7 bases between them. The germline gives CDR1 MNHEY, CDR2 SVGAGI. The CDR3 consists of 13 residues. CDR3 amino acids: CASSYGDYYGYTF. The CDR3 DNA is TGTGCCAGCAGTTACGGGGACTACTATGGCTACACCTTC.

The rearrangement uses TRBV7-9 and TRBJ1-1; D ambiguous. V was shortened by 7 bases and J by 6 bases, with 15 bases between the two germline ends. Per the germline V gene, CDR1 is SEHNR and CDR2 is FQNEAQ (reference sequence). This CDR3 comprises 13 residues. As DNA, the CDR3 is TGTGCCAGCACCAAAACGAATTGGCCTGAAGCTTTCTTT. It encodes CASTKTNWPEAFF.

The J gene is TRBJ1-1, the V gene TRBV10-1, with TRBD1 matching 7 bases. Germline V gene sequence: CDR1 WNHNN, CDR2 SYGVQD (reference sequence). The CDR3 totals 13 residues. The junction had 3 bases not matched to a gene; V was cut back by 3 bases and J by 5 bases. The CDR3 reads CASSDDRATEAFF. In nucleotides, the CDR3 is TGCGCCAGCAGTGATGACAGGGCGACTGAAGCTTTCTTT.

The genes are TRBV9 and TRBJ2-2; 8 bases are a match to TRBD2. CDR3 length: 15 residues. In germline, CDR1 is SGDLS, CDR2 YYNGEE. V gave up 3 bases and J gave up 1 base; unmatched junction bases: 2. CDR3 in amino acids: CASSARGGNTGELFF. The CDR3 coding sequence is TGTGCCAGCAGCGCTCGGGGGGGGAACACCGGGGAGCTGTTTTTT.

This clone was detected only once. CDR3 coding DNA: TGTGCCAGCAGCTTCACCTACAGGTGGGAAACTGAAGCTTTCTTT. Translation gives CASSFTYRWETEAFF. The rearrangement links TRBV11-2 to TRBJ1-1, with TRBD1 as a possible D gene (5 bases). Germline CDR1 is SGHAT and CDR2 is FQNNGV. Trimming shortened V by 3 bases and J by 5 bases, and 16 bases separated the two germline ends. This CDR3 has 15 residues. Looking up the rest from reference TRBV11-2 and TRBJ1-1 gives the full variable domain: EAGVAQSPRYKIIEKRQSVAFWCNPISGHATLYWYQQILGQGPKLLIQFQNNGVVDDSQLPKDRFSAERLKGVDSTLKIQPAKLEDSAVYLCASSFTYRWETEAFFGQGTRLTVV.

This clone was seen only once. The gene calls are TRBV19 and TRBJ2-3; D gene unclear. Looked up from germline, CDR1 is LNHDA and CDR2 is SQIVND (reference sequence). The CDR3 is 15 residues long. V gave up 0 bases and J gave up 2 bases, with 9 bases separating them. In nucleotides, the CDR3 is TGTGCCAGTAGTATAGAGGCAAGATACACAGATACGCAGTATTTT. Residues: CASSIEARYTDTQYF. Looking up the rest from reference TRBV19 and TRBJ2-3 gives the full variable domain: DGGITQSPKYLFRKEGQNVTLSCEQNLNHDAMYWYRQDPGQGLRLIYYSQIVNDFQKGDIAEGYSVSREKKESFPLTVTSAQKNPTAFYLCASSIEARYTDTQYFGPGTRLTVL.

This sequence joins TRBV5-3 and TRBJ2-4, with D tentatively TRBD1 (5 bases). TRBV5-3 is recorded as an ORF, its role being uncertain. V lost 0 bases, J lost 0 bases, and 10 bases lay in between. The CDR3 is made up of 16 amino acids. The CDR3 DNA reads TGTGCCAGAAGCTTGGGGGGCCGAGAAGCCAAAAACATTCAGTACTTC. It translates to CARSLGGREAKNIQYF.

The rearrangement uses TRBV4-3 and TRBJ1-5; no reliable D call. This CDR3 spans 15 amino acids. Germline-derived CDR1 and CDR2 are LGHNA and YSLEER. Trimming pared 0 bases from V and 2 bases from J, leaving 8 bases between. The CDR3 is CASSQEPGRNQPQHF. The CDR3 DNA sequence: TGCGCCAGCAGCCAAGAACCAGGCCGCAATCAGCCCCAGCATTTT.

This clone was observed a single time. The V and J genes are TRBV18 and TRBJ1-2, with D hard to call. V lost 6 bases and J lost 8, with 25 bases in between. This CDR3 is built from 16 residues. From germline, CDR1 is KGHSH and CDR2 LQKENI. The CDR3 region has the DNA TGTGCCAGCTCTCTACACCCAAGGAGCACCTTTGGCGGCTACACCTTC. Amino acids: CASSLHPRSTFGGYTF. Full variable domain (rest looked up from reference TRBV18 and TRBJ1-2): NAGVMQNPRHLVRRRGQEARLRCSPMKGHSHVYWYRQLPEEGLKFMVYLQKENIIDESGMPKERFSAEFPKEGPSILRIQQVVRGDSAAYFCASSLHPRSTFGGYTFGSGTRLTVV.

This clone has just a few counts. The CDR3 coding sequence is TGTGCCTGGAGTAGAAGACTAGCGGGAGGGCCAGATACGCAGTATTTT. Amino acid sequence: CAWSRRLAGGPDTQYF. This rearrangement joins TRBV30 to TRBJ2-3; 14 nucleotides match TRBD2. The length of the CDR3 is 16 residues. V lost 2 bases and J lost 4; bases outside the gene matches: 5. CDR1 and CDR2 from the germline V gene are GTSNPN and SVGIG (reference sequence).

The rearrangement uses TRBV6-5 and TRBJ1-2; tentatively, D is TRBD1 (6 bases). Germline V gene lookup returns CDR1 MNHEY and CDR2 SVGAGI. The CDR3 covers 13 residues. V was cut by 0 bases and J by 8 bases, with 10 bases left in between. The CDR3 region is CASSYSGAGGYTF. The CDR3 nucleotides are TGTGCCAGCAGTTACTCGGGGGCAGGCGGCTACACCTTC.

The chain couples TRBV4-3 to TRBJ1-1, with D maybe TRBD1 (6 bases). CDR1 and CDR2 (germline): LGHNA, YSLEER. Between the trimmed V and J ends, which lost 0 bases and 1 base, there was a span of 12 bases. CDR3 length equals 16 residues. Here the CDR3 reads CASSQDYRVQNTEAFF. The DNA for the CDR3 is TGCGCCAGCAGCCAAGATTACAGGGTTCAGAACACTGAAGCTTTCTTT.